One sample yielded the 26 T cell receptor beta chains listed below, sequenced in a study of cytomegalovirus exposure and HLA in healthy donors. The PCR made use of 60 Vbeta and 13 Jbeta primers. Using immunoSEQ multiplex PCR, the repertoire was profiled, and TCRdb retains in-frame clones only, with some absent. The data contain 170,000 or so clones, approximately 84% of them singletons. Sequences were obtained from PBMCs. Receptor source: a boy aged 2-9 years in good health and CMV-seronegative.

This sequence joins TRBV7-9 and TRBJ2-5; the D gene is possibly TRBD1 (5 bases). With the DNA end fitting TRBJ2-7 better, the J assignment may be wrong. CDR3 size: 13 residues. Germline-derived CDR1 and CDR2 are SEHNR and FQNEAQ (reference sequence). CDR3 region: CASSLEGVHEQYF. CDR3 in DNA: TGTGCCAGCAGCTTAGAAGGGGTACACGAGCAGTACTTC.

The chain recombines TRBV10-2 with TRBJ1-5, with D perhaps matching TRBD1 (6 bases). Trimming took 5 bases from V and 2 from J, leaving 13 bases between them. This CDR3 contains 15 residues. The germline gives CDR1 WSHSY, CDR2 SAAADI. The CDR3: CASSRSRQGNQPQHF. CDR3 nucleotide sequence: TGCGCCAGCAGTAGGTCTAGACAGGGCAATCAGCCCCAGCATTTT.

The chain couples TRBV29-1 to TRBJ1-2, with D unresolved. Trimming took 7 bases from V and 4 from J, leaving 13 bases between them. The CDR3 is 12 residues long. Germline CDR1 and CDR2: SQVTM and ANQGSEA. This chain's CDR3 is CSAYIDSYGYTF. CDR3 bases: TGCAGCGCCTATATTGACTCCTATGGCTACACCTTC. The full variable domain, its missing parts supplied by reference TRBV29-1 and TRBJ1-2, is SAVISQKPSRDICQRGTSLTIQCQVDSQVTMMFWYRQQPGQSLTLIATANQGSEATYESGFVIDKFPISRPNLTFSTLTVSNMSPEDSSIYLCSAYIDSYGYTFGSGTRLTVV.

The CDR3 sequence is CASSLVESYTDTQYF. In DNA, the CDR3 is TGTGCCAGCAGCTTGGTAGAGTCCTACACAGATACGCAGTATTTT. This rearrangement joins TRBV5-6 to TRBJ2-3; D uncertain. Trimming took 0 bases from V and 2 from J, leaving 10 bases between them. CDR1 and CDR2 from the germline V gene are SGHDT and YYEEEE. CDR3 length: 15 amino acids.

J is TRBJ2-3 and V is TRBV30; the D gene is possibly TRBD2 (7 bases). Trimming removed 4 bases at V and 0 bases at J, with 17 bases between. Germline CDR1 and CDR2: GTSNPN and SVGIG (reference sequence). CDR3 length equals 16 residues. CDR3 loop: CAWMRGGAPSTDTQYF. CDR3 DNA: TGTGCCTGGATGAGGGGGGGAGCCCCTAGCACAGATACGCAGTATTTT.

V and J are TRBV9 and TRBJ2-7, with 9 bases identical to TRBD1. CDR3 size: 15 residues. V was pared by 0 bases and J by 1 base, with 2 bases of the junction left unmatched. In germline, CDR1 is SGDLS, CDR2 YYNGEE. The CDR3 sequence is CASSVEGQGSYEQYF. Written as DNA, the CDR3 is TGTGCCAGCAGCGTAGAGGGACAGGGATCCTACGAGCAGTACTTC.

The chain uses TRBV7-6 and TRBJ1-5; TRBD1 matches 8 bases. CDR3 length: 15 amino acids. The V segment lost 5 bases and the J segment 3 bases; nucleotides outside the gene matches: 6. The germline V gene has CDR1 SGHVS and CDR2 FNYEAQ. CDR3 in DNA: TGTGCCAGCAGCCTTCGGACAGGGAACAATCAGCCCCAGCATTTT. The encoded protein is CASSLRTGNNQPQHF.

The rearrangement joins TRBV29-1 to TRBJ2-7, with D uncertain. The CDR3 runs 11 residues. V gave up 6 bases and J gave up 3 bases, with 9 bases separating them. The V gene's germline CDR1 is SQVTM and CDR2 ANQGSEA. For the CDR3, the DNA is TGCAGCGTAGGAGAAGGCTACGAGCAGTACTTC. Translating gives CSVGEGYEQYF.

This rearrangement joins TRBV6-5 to TRBJ2-3, with D uncertain. CDR1 is MNHEY and CDR2 is SVGAGI in the germline V gene. The length of the CDR3 is 11 residues. V was clipped by 6 bases and J by 3 bases, with 4 bases between them. CDR3 sequence: CASRRTDTQYF. In DNA form, the CDR3 reads TGTGCCAGCAGGCGTACAGATACGCAGTATTTT.

The genes are TRBV28 and TRBJ1-5, with 8 bases fitting TRBD1. V gave up 5 bases and J gave up 5 bases; unmatched junction bases: 2. The CDR3 loop spans 13 amino acids. The V gene's germline CDR1 is MDHEN and CDR2 SYDVKM. This chain's CDR3 is CASSPTGDQPQHF. The CDR3 DNA follows: TGTGCCAGCAGTCCGACAGGGGATCAGCCCCAGCATTTT.

This clone was counted a few times. V gene TRBV25-1 combines with J gene TRBJ1-2; weak D call: TRBD1 (6 bases). The CDR3 has 13 residues. The V gene lost 6 bases and the J gene lost 1 base, with 9 bases spanning the gap. Germline values: CDR1 MGHDK, CDR2 SYGVNS. CDR3 in DNA: TGTGCCAGCAGGAGGACAGATAACTATGGCTACACCTTC. Protein sequence: CASRRTDNYGYTF.

This chain joins TRBV5-1 and TRBJ1-4; 10 positions agree with TRBD1. Germline loops: CDR1 SGHRS, CDR2 YFSETQ. The V and J ends lost 0 bases and 8 bases, in that order; junction bases with no gene match: 4. This CDR3 spans 15 amino acids. The CDR3 here is CASSLAQGQGEKLFF. The CDR3 nucleotides read TGCGCCAGCAGCTTGGCCCAGGGACAGGGGGAAAAACTGTTTTTT.

The rearrangement uses TRBV19 and TRBJ1-1; D gene unclear. V was shortened by 4 bases and J by 1 base, with 10 bases between the two germline ends. This CDR3 comprises 14 residues. CDR1 is LNHDA and CDR2 is SQIVND in the germline V gene (reference sequence). This CDR3 is CASSRGPSNTEAFF. The DNA of the CDR3 is TGTGCCAGTAGTAGAGGGCCATCGAACACTGAAGCTTTCTTT.

The chain links TRBV10-1 to TRBJ2-1; 7 positions match TRBD2. This CDR3 is built from 14 residues. J lost 3 bases, V lost 8 bases, and 7 bases had no gene match. From germline, CDR1 is WNHNN and CDR2 SYGVQD (reference sequence). The CDR3 spells CASGAGENYNEQFF. The CDR3 DNA reads TGCGCCAGCGGGGCGGGAGAGAACTACAATGAGCAGTTCTTC.

In this sample, this clone turned up once. Other nucleotide sequences in the sample specify the same CDR3. The chain links TRBV15 to TRBJ2-7; the match to TRBD1 covers 9 bases. Unmatched junction bases numbered 0, after V lost 3 bases and J lost 3 bases. The CDR3 totals 13 residues. From germline, CDR1 is LNHNV and CDR2 YYDKDF (reference sequence). The CDR3 DNA reads TGTGCCACCAGCAGGGACAGGGGCTACGAGCAGTACTTC. It encodes CATSRDRGYEQYF.

This chain joins TRBV29-1 and TRBJ2-1; a weak D match, TRBD1 (5 bases). With 4 bases removed from V and 5 bases from J, the gap between germline ends came to 12 bases. The CDR3 is made up of 13 amino acids. The germline gives CDR1 SQVTM, CDR2 ANQGSEA. The CDR3 nucleotides are TGCAGCGTTGTTCAGGGTGTCCACAATGAGCAGTTCTTC. Translated, it gives CSVVQGVHNEQFF.

The gene calls are TRBV19 and TRBJ1-5; TRBD1 matches 11 bases. The V gene end was trimmed by 5 bases and the J gene end by 5 bases; junction bases not matched to a gene: 5. The germline V gene encodes CDR1 LNHDA and CDR2 SQIVND (reference sequence). The CDR3 loop spans 15 amino acids. Written as DNA, the CDR3 is TGTGCCAGTAGTCTCCGGACAGGGGGCGATCAGCCCCAGCATTTT. Translated, it gives CASSLRTGGDQPQHF. The complete variable domain, with remaining parts taken from reference TRBV19 and TRBJ1-5, reads DGGITQSPKYLFRKEGQNVTLSCEQNLNHDAMYWYRQDPGQGLRLIYYSQIVNDFQKGDIAEGYSVSREKKESFPLTVTSAQKNPTAFYLCASSLRTGGDQPQHFGDGTRLSIL.

This chain connects TRBV28 to TRBJ1-2, with D tentatively TRBD1 (6 bases). The CDR3 has 12 residues. Per the germline V gene, CDR1 is MDHEN and CDR2 is SYDVKM. V lost 2 bases and J lost 6, with 7 bases in between. This CDR3 is CASSLRGNGYTF. The CDR3 region has the DNA TGTGCCAGCAGTTTAAGGGGGAATGGCTACACCTTC.

J is TRBJ2-1 and V is TRBV9; TRBD2 aligns across 10 bases. J lost 0 bases, V lost 2 bases, and 8 bases had no gene match. This CDR3 contains 18 residues. Germline V CDR1 and CDR2: SGDLS, YYNGEE. The chain's CDR3 is CASSVRAGGSGSYNEQFF. The CDR3 nucleotides read TGTGCCAGCAGCGTGAGAGCGGGAGGGTCGGGCTCCTACAATGAGCAGTTCTTC.

This chain uses TRBV27 with TRBJ2-7; TRBD2 agrees at 10 bases. Trimming cost V 4 bases and J 2 bases; bases outside gene matches: 8. Germline CDR1 MNHEY, CDR2 SMNVEV (reference sequence). The length of the CDR3 is 16 residues. The CDR3 region has the DNA TGTGCCAGCAGTTCCCGACCCGGACTAGCGGCCTACGAGCAGTACTTC. Its translation is CASSSRPGLAAYEQYF.

Concerning this clone: The junction does not match germline at one end; this may be a read error. J is TRBJ1-1 and V is TRBV6-6, with no clear D. CDR1 MNHNY and CDR2 SVGAGI come from the germline V gene (reference sequence). There are 12 residues in the CDR3. CDR3 loop: CASSYSRTEASF. In DNA, the CDR3 is TGTGCCAGCAGTTACTCGAGGACTGAAGCTTCCTTT.

This clone was recorded only once. This rearrangement joins TRBV2 to TRBJ2-1; TRBD2 aligns across 10 bases. Germline V CDR1 and CDR2: SNHLY, FYNNEI. The ends lost 8 bases at V and 2 bases at J; junction bases unmatched: 6. CDR3 size: 15 residues. CDR3 nucleotides: TGTGCCAGCCGTCCTAGCGGGAGAGCCTACAATGAGCAGTTCTTC. It is translated as CASRPSGRAYNEQFF.

This chain uses TRBV2 with TRBJ1-2, with a possible D match to TRBD1 (6 bases). The CDR3 has 11 amino acids. Trimming took off 6 bases at V and 7 bases at J, with 9 bases between the two ends. Germline V gene sequence: CDR1 SNHLY, CDR2 FYNNEI. For the CDR3, the DNA is TGTGCCAGCAGGGGGGCTAGTGGCTACACCTTC. This codes for CASRGASGYTF.

The chain couples TRBV19 to TRBJ2-5; 9 bases are shared with TRBD1. CDR3 length: 14 amino acids. The V segment lost 6 bases and the J segment 5 bases; nucleotides outside the gene matches: 7. Looked up from germline, CDR1 is LNHDA and CDR2 is SQIVND (reference sequence). As DNA, the CDR3 is TGTGCCAGTAGCACAACAGGGGGCGGTGAGACCCAGTACTTC. Protein sequence: CASSTTGGGETQYF.

This chain connects TRBV5-1 to TRBJ2-3; 9 bases align to TRBD1. Germline V gene lookup returns CDR1 SGHRS and CDR2 YFSETQ. The CDR3 is 15 residues long. J lost 2 bases, V lost 4 bases, and 5 bases had no gene match. CDR3: CASSTGTGLTDTQYF. The CDR3 DNA reads TGCGCCAGCAGCACTGGGACAGGGCTCACAGATACGCAGTATTTT.

The J gene is TRBJ1-4, the V gene TRBV5-8, with 9 bases that match TRBD1. With V trimmed by 4 bases and J by 7 bases, 11 bases remained unmatched. There are 16 residues in the CDR3. CDR1 and CDR2 (germline): SGHTS, YDEGEE. The CDR3 reads CASSAINRGPSEKLFF. CDR3 nucleotides: TGTGCCAGCAGCGCAATTAACAGGGGGCCGAGTGAAAAACTGTTTTTT.